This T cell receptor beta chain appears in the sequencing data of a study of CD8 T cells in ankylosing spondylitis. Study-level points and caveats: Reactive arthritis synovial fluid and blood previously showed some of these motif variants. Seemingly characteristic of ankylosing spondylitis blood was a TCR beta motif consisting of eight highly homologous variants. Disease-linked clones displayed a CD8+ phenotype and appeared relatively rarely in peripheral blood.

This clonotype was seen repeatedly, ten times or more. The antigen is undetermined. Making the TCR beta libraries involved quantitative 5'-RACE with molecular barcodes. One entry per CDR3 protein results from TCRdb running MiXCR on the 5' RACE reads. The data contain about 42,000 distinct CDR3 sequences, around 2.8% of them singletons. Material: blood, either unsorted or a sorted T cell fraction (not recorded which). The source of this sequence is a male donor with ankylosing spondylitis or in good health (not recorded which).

The CDR3 DNA reads TGTGCCAGCAGCGTAGGAGGGGCGGCGGAGCAGTTCTTC. Encoded protein: CASSVGGAAEQFF. The rearrangement links TRBV9 to TRBJ2-1; D possibly uses TRBD1 or TRBD2 (5 bases each). V gave up 0 bases and J gave up 10 bases, with 11 bases separating them. Germline loops: CDR1 SGDLS, CDR2 YYNGEE. The CDR3 has 13 residues.